This T cell receptor beta chain was sequenced in a study of patients and donors after allogeneic stem cell transplantation. In this sample, this clonotype turned up a few times. MiXCR, applied by TCRdb to the RT-PCR reads, yields one record per CDR3 protein. Of about a million distinct CDR3 sequences listed, around 17% are singletons. Sequenced: blood, either unsorted or a sorted T cell fraction (not recorded which). The sequence was collected from a human donor who was either an allogeneic HSCT recipient or a stem cell or donor lymphocyte infusion donor (not recorded which). It is not recorded whose cells these are; they may come from a transplant donor.

CDR3 DNA sequence: TGTGCCAGCAGCCCCCAAGTGGGCGCCACTGAAGCTTTCTTT. The encoded protein is CASSPQVGATEAFF. The chain has TRBV9 and TRBJ1-1; D unresolved. V was trimmed by 4 bases and J by 4 bases, leaving 14 bases between them. This CDR3 contains 14 residues. CDR1 and CDR2 from the germline V gene are SGDLS and YYNGEE.